This T cell receptor (beta chain) was captured by sequencing in a study of CD8 T cells in Susac syndrome. From germline, CDR1 is SEHNR and CDR2 FQNEAQ (reference sequence). Trimming took 5 bases from V and 4 from J, leaving 18 bases between them. The CDR3 has 16 residues. TEMRA cells underwent FACS enrichment and CD8+ and CD4+ T cells underwent negative isolation. After extraction with the RNeasy kit, roughly 0.5 to 1 ug of the RNA was reverse transcribed using random hexamers. Each CDR3 protein is one row after TCRdb ran MiXCR on the immunoSEQ multiplex PCR reads. In the table there are 40,000 to 55,000 distinct CDR3 sequences, nearly 95% of which are singletons.

The receptor's source is a human donor in good health. The chain carries TRBV7-9 and TRBJ1-3, with D maybe TRBD1 (5 bases). Sequencing was performed on CD8+ T cells from PBMCs. The CDR3 protein is CASSMSSAGDGNTIYF. CDR3 sequence (DNA): TGTGCCAGCAGCATGTCCAGCGCGGGGGACGGAAACACCATATATTTT.